These T cell receptor beta chains were read from a single sample in a study of OX40 agonist ivuxolimab in advanced cancers. Profiling relied on immunoSEQ multiplex PCR, and the TCRdb table lists in-frame clones only, not all of them. This sample has about 150,000 clones, with 90% to 95% found just once. The material was CD4+ or CD8+ T cells sorted from blood, obtained in a trial of the OX40 agonist ivuxolimab. The source is an adult with an advanced solid tumor such as melanoma, head and neck, liver or kidney cancer. Each CDR3 is given with its conserved first and last residue. A D gene is named only where the DNA matches it firmly. Clone size is shown for a subset of rows, as once, few, many or a class of expanded clone.

NA	TRBV5-1	NA	TRBJ1-3	TGCGCCAGCAGCTTGGCAGGACAAGTCTCTGGAAACACCATATATTTT	CASSLAGQVSGNTIYF
NA	TRBV5-4	NA	TRBJ1-2	TGTGCCAGCAGCTTGGCCCACGGAGCTAACTATGGCTACACCTTC	CASSLAHGANYGYTF
once	TRBV28	NA	TRBJ2-7	TGTGCCAGCTGGGGTGCGGAGGGAACCTACGAGCAGTACTTC	CASWGAEGTYEQYF
NA	TRBV2	TRBD1	TRBJ2-1	TGTGCCAGCAGTGATCCGGGACAGGGCTTCGATGAGCAGTTCTTC	CASSDPGQGFDEQFF
NA	TRBV4-3	TRBD1	TRBJ2-5	TGCGCCAGCAGCCATAGCGGACAGGGACAAGAGACCCAGTACTTC	CASSHSGQGQETQYF
NA	TRBV6-4	NA	TRBJ2-1	TGTGCCAGCAGTCCTTTAGCCACCTCCCCCTACAATGAGCAGTTCTTC	CASSPLATSPYNEQFF
NA	TRBV27	NA	TRBJ2-1	TGTGCCAGCAGAACAAGGGGGGTTAGCCCCTACAATGAGCAGTTCTTC	CASRTRGVSPYNEQFF
NA	TRBV16	NA	TRBJ1-3	TGTGCCAGCAGCCCCACGGGGGCGAGCCAGGGAGGAAACACCATATATTTT	CASSPTGASQGGNTIYF
NA	TRBV5-4	TRBD1	TRBJ2-4	TGTGCCAGCAACTACCAGGCGGGACAGGGGATGGGAAACATTCAGTACTTC	CASNYQAGQGMGNIQYF
NA	TRBV7-7	NA	TRBJ1-1	TGTGCTAGCAGCTTAGTAAGGACACCAAACACTGAAGCTTTCTTT	CASSLVRTPNTEAFF
NA	TRBV6-6	NA	TRBJ1-2	TGTGCCAGCAGTTACCCGACAAAAGGGGGCTACACCTTC	CASSYPTKGGYTF
once	TRBV20-1	NA	TRBJ1-1	TGCAGGCCCATGATGGACGAAGCTTTCTTT	CRPMMDEAFF
NA	TRBV6-6	NA	TRBJ2-5	TGTGCCAGCAGGGTAGCCCAAGAGACCCAGTACTTC	CASRVAQETQYF
once	TRBV7-3	NA	TRBJ2-1	TGTGCCAGCAGCTTAGACCCCTCAACCTACAATGAGCAGTTCTTC	CASSLDPSTYNEQFF
NA	TRBV5-1	NA	TRBJ1-4	TGCGCCAGCAGCTTGGCTGGGCAGCTTAATGAAAAACTGTTTTTT	CASSLAGQLNEKLFF
NA	TRBV14	NA	TRBJ1-1	TGTGCCAGCAGCCCGTCTTGGGGCTACACTGAAGCTTTCTTT	CASSPSWGYTEAFF
NA	TRBV27	TRBD1	TRBJ1-5	TGTGCCAGCGCTGAACAGGGGATTCGTCAGCCCCAGCATTTT	CASAEQGIRQPQHF
NA	TRBV18	NA	TRBJ2-7	TGTGCCAGCTCACCAAGGCTAGCGAGGGGATACGAGCAGTACTTC	CASSPRLARGYEQYF
NA	TRBV5-1	TRBD1	TRBJ2-1	TGCGCCAGCAGCGGCCGGGACAGATACAATGAGCAGTTCTTC	CASSGRDRYNEQFF
NA	TRBV4-3	TRBD1	TRBJ1-5	TGCGCCAGCAGCCAAATAGAGGGACAGGAGGATCAGCCCCAGCATTTT	CASSQIEGQEDQPQHF
once	TRBV6-1	TRBD1	TRBJ1-4	TGTGCCAGTACCGTGGGACAGGGCTATGAAAAACTGTTTTTT	CASTVGQGYEKLFF
NA	TRBV10-3	NA	TRBJ1-1	TGTGCCATCAGTGCCACCGGGACCGAAGAAGCTTTCTTT	CAISATGTEEAFF
once	TRBV5-6	TRBD1	TRBJ1-1	TGTGCCAGCATCCGGCAGGGGGCAGGGGCTGAAGCTTTCTTT	CASIRQGAGAEAFF
NA	TRBV20-1	NA	TRBJ2-3	TGCAGTTCAACGGGGCTAGATACGCAGTATTTT	CSSTGLDTQYF
NA	TRBV2	TRBD2	TRBJ2-1	TGTGCCAGCAGTGAACGGAGCGGGAACGAGCAGTTCTTC	CASSERSGNEQFF
NA	TRBV27	NA	TRBJ1-5	TGTGCCAGCAGTTTCGACAATAGCAATCAGCCCCAGCATTTT	CASSFDNSNQPQHF
NA	TRBV5-4	TRBD2	TRBJ2-7	TGTGCCAGCAGCTCCCCGGCGGGAGGTAACTACGAGCAGTACTTC	CASSSPAGGNYEQYF
NA	TRBV19	NA	TRBJ2-3	TGTGCCAGTAGTAGTCCCCAAACGCTGAGCTTCACAGATACGCAGTATTTT	CASSSPQTLSFTDTQYF
NA	TRBV10-3	NA	TRBJ1-2	TGTGCCATCAGTTCCCCAGGGGTTGGCGGCTACACCTTC	CAISSPGVGGYTF
NA	TRBV7-2	NA	TRBJ1-2	TGTGCCAGCAGCTTAGGCCCTACAGGGTTAGCTAACTATGGCTACACCTTC	CASSLGPTGLANYGYTF
NA	TRBV7-8	NA	TRBJ2-7	TGTGCCAGCAGCTTAGGGACGCCGGCCTACGAGCAGTACTTC	CASSLGTPAYEQYF
NA	TRBV16	NA	TRBJ2-7	TGTGCCAGCAGCCAAGGTGGAGGGTACGAGCAGTACTTC	CASSQGGGYEQYF
NA	TRBV10-1	NA	TRBJ2-3	TGCGCCAGCAGTGATCGACAGAGCTCCACAGATACGCAGTATTTT	CASSDRQSSTDTQYF
NA	TRBV7-9	TRBD1	TRBJ1-2	TGTGCCAGCACCAAAGGGGGCGATGGCTACACCTTC	CASTKGGDGYTF
NA	TRBV11-2	TRBD1	TRBJ2-1	TGTGCCAGCAGCTTAGCGCAGGGGGCCCCGGCCCGCCAATACAATGAGCAGTTCTTC	CASSLAQGAPARQYNEQFF
NA	TRBV10-2	NA	TRBJ2-7	TGCGCCAGCAGGGGGATGGGATCCTCCTACGAGCAGTACTTC	CASRGMGSSYEQYF
NA	TRBV5-5	TRBD1	TRBJ1-4	TGTGCCAGCAGCTCCCCCGCTGGGACAGGGGCTGAAAAACTGTTTTTT	CASSSPAGTGAEKLFF
NA	TRBV29-1	NA	TRBJ1-4	TGCAGCGTTGGACGAATGGGAACTAATGAAAAACTGTTTTTT	CSVGRMGTNEKLFF
NA	TRBV29-1	NA	TRBJ1-5	TGCAGCGCCGCAGGGAGACGCGACAATCAGCCCCAGCATTTT	CSAAGRRDNQPQHF
NA	TRBV9	NA	TRBJ2-3	TGTGCCAGCCGCGGCCGGGGGGGCGGGACAGATAGACCTCTAGATACGCAGTATTTT	CASRGRGGGTDRPLDTQYF
NA	TRBV14	NA	TRBJ1-2	TGTGCCAGCAGCCAAGGGTGGGAGTTTGGTAGTGGCTACACCTTC	CASSQGWEFGSGYTF
NA	TRBV6-6	NA	TRBJ2-1	TGTGCCACCCTTCAGTGGGTCTACAATGAGCAGTTCTTC	CATLQWVYNEQFF
NA	TRBV25-1	NA	TRBJ2-6	TGTGCCAGCAGTAACGAACAGGTGCCCGGGGCCAACGTCCTGACTTTC	CASSNEQVPGANVLTF
NA	TRBV5-1	NA	TRBJ1-5	TGCGCCAGCAGCCTAACCGGGGTTAGCAATCAGCCCCAGCATTTT	CASSLTGVSNQPQHF
NA	TRBV9	NA	TRBJ2-2	TGTGCCAGCAGCGTAGTTCCAGGTTCGGGCGGGGAGCTGTTTTTT	CASSVVPGSGGELFF
NA	TRBV30	NA	TRBJ2-5	TGTGCCTGGAGGGCCTGGGCAGCAGAGACCCAGTACTTC	CAWRAWAAETQYF
NA	TRBV6-5	NA	TRBJ1-1	TGTGCCAGCAGTTACTCCGGGGGGCGCGGGGTAGAAGCTTTCTTT	CASSYSGGRGVEAFF
NA	TRBV19	NA	TRBJ2-3	TGTGCCAGTAACATTTACAGTCGCCCCGGGTATGTCCCCTTCACAGATACGCAGTATTTT	CASNIYSRPGYVPFTDTQYF
few	TRBV28	TRBD1	TRBJ1-2	TGTGCCAGCAGGCAGGGACAGGGATATGGCTACACCTTC	CASRQGQGYGYTF
NA	TRBV6-1	NA	TRBJ2-1	TGTGCCAGCAGTGAAAGAGGTCAGGGGAACTACAATGAGCAGTTCTTC	CASSERGQGNYNEQFF
NA	TRBV10-3	TRBD1	TRBJ2-7	TGTGCCATCAGGGTGGGACAGGGGGTCAACGAGCAGTACTTC	CAIRVGQGVNEQYF